A selection of T cell receptor beta chains follows, all from one sample in a study of CDR3 diversity in severe acne. TCRdb itself ran the PCR reads through MiXCR, one entry per CDR3 protein. The data hold roughly 100,000 distinct CDR3 sequences, with roughly 51% observed a single time. The sample taken for sequencing was blood. The receptors were sampled from a male donor with acne. Both conserved end residues are part of each CDR3. A D gene is named only where the DNA matches it firmly. For some rows the clone size is stated as once, few or many, or as a class when expanded; others skip it.

>TRBJ2-2|TRBV19|TRBD1|NA
CASSMSAAPSGQGGSGELFF
TGTGCCAGTAGTATGTCAGCCGCACCTTCGGGACAGGGTGGTTCCGGGGAGCTGTTTTTT
>TRBJ2-1|TRBV19|TRBD2|few
CASSATSGRDNEQFF
TGTGCCAGTAGTGCGACTAGCGGGAGGGACAATGAGCAGTTCTTC
>TRBJ1-1|TRBV7-9|NA|NA
CASSPDLDLTEAFF
TGTGCCAGCAGCCCGGACTTGGATCTAACTGAAGCTTTCTTT
>TRBJ1-4|TRBV7-2|TRBD1|NA
CASSPGGQDRGLFF
TGTGCCAGTAGTCCAGGGGGCCAGGACAGAGGACTGTTTTTT
>TRBJ2-6|TRBV6-1|NA|few
CASSEEGPSSGANVLTF
TGTGCCAGCAGTGAGGAGGGGCCGAGCTCTGGGGCCAACGTCCTGACTTTC
>TRBJ1-2|TRBV15|NA|NA
CATSRDVSGRAYGYTF
TGTGCCACCAGCAGAGATGTATCTGGCAGGGCCTATGGCTACACCTTC
>TRBJ1-2|TRBV25-1|NA|NA
CASVREEENYGYTF
TGTGCCAGCGTGAGGGAGGAGGAGAACTATGGCTACACCTTC
>TRBJ1-2|TRBV29-1|NA|NA
CSVDVQGGNYGYTF
TGCAGCGTAGACGTGCAGGGCGGTAACTATGGCTACACCTTC
>TRBJ2-7|TRBV7-9|NA|once
CASSFQVSDEQYF
TGTGCCAGCAGTTTTCAAGTCTCGGACGAGCAGTACTTC
>TRBJ1-5|TRBV7-9|NA|many
CASSLREQPQHF
TGTGCCAGCAGCCTGAGAGAACAGCCCCAGCATTTT
>TRBJ2-7|TRBV20-1|TRBD2|NA
CSAPSGPLGQYF
TGCAGTGCCCCTAGCGGGCCCCTCGGGCAGTACTTC
>TRBJ1-2|TRBV6-1|NA|once
CASSAQVTGTYGYTF
TGTGCCAGCAGTGCGCAGGTGACTGGAACCTATGGCTACACCTTC
>TRBJ2-1|TRBV20-1|NA|many
CSVPTRRKSYNEQFF
TGCAGTGTCCCGACTAGAAGAAAGTCCTACAATGAGCAGTTCTTC
>TRBJ2-5|TRBV20-1|NA|medium-sized
CSARDQSLGTQYF
TGCAGTGCTAGAGACCAATCCCTGGGGACCCAGTACTTC
>TRBJ1-5|TRBV4-2|TRBD1|NA
CASSQDRQGTMSQPQHF
TGTGCCAGCAGCCAAGACCGACAGGGGACGATGAGTCAGCCCCAGCATTTT
>TRBJ1-5|TRBV7-2|TRBD1|many
CASSTRQGSNQPQHF
TGTGCCAGCAGCACCCGACAGGGGAGCAATCAGCCCCAGCATTTT
>TRBJ2-2|TRBV7-9|TRBD2|NA
CASTLMGGFTGELFF
TGTGCCAGCACCCTCATGGGGGGGTTCACCGGGGAGCTGTTTTTT
>TRBJ2-2|TRBV19|TRBD1|NA
CASSIVRGLGELFF
TGTGCCAGTAGTATAGTCAGGGGGTTAGGGGAGCTGTTTTTT
>TRBJ2-7|TRBV7-2|TRBD2|NA
CASSAASGFSYEQYF
TGTGCCAGCAGCGCTGCTAGCGGATTCTCCTACGAGCAGTACTTC
>TRBJ1-5|TRBV2|NA|once
CASRSQTDSNQPQHF
TGTGCCAGCAGATCCCAGACCGATAGCAATCAGCCCCAGCATTTT
>TRBJ2-5|TRBV10-3|NA|NA
CAIRADSAETQYF
TGTGCCATTAGAGCGGACAGTGCGGAGACCCAGTACTTC
>TRBJ2-5|TRBV9|NA|NA
CASSGVPETQYF
TGTGCCAGCAGCGGGGTTCCAGAGACCCAGTACTTC
>TRBJ2-1|TRBV15|NA|NA
CATSSLYGISYNEQFF
TGTGCCACCAGCAGCTTGTACGGGATCTCCTACAATGAGCAGTTCTTC
>TRBJ2-5|TRBV4-1|TRBD2|NA
CARQGLAGQETQYF
TGCGCCAGACAAGGACTAGCGGGACAAGAGACCCAGTACTTC
>TRBJ1-1|TRBV5-6|NA|NA
CASLTDRDTEAFF
TGTGCCAGTTTAACCGATCGGGACACTGAAGCTTTCTTT
>TRBJ2-7|TRBV29-1|NA|few
CSVGGRVNSYEQYF
TGCAGCGTTGGGGGACGGGTAAACTCCTACGAGCAGTACTTC
>TRBJ2-5|TRBV18|NA|NA
CASSLGVETQYF
TGTGCCAGCTCACTCGGGGTAGAGACCCAGTACTTC
>TRBJ2-1|TRBV15|NA|NA
CATSKTRSVGHEQFF
TGTGCCACCAGCAAGACGCGGTCAGTTGGCCATGAGCAGTTCTTC
>TRBJ2-7|TRBV7-2|TRBD2|NA
CASSLEGTSGTYEQYF
TGTGCCAGCAGCCTGGAGGGGACTAGCGGTACCTACGAGCAGTACTTC
>TRBJ2-5|TRBV15|TRBD1|NA
CATNRDRGIQETQYF
TGTGCCACCAATCGGGACAGGGGCATACAAGAGACCCAGTACTTC
>TRBJ2-1|TRBV9|TRBD2|NA
CASSVHGTSGRHNEQFF
TGTGCCAGCAGCGTACACGGGACTAGCGGGAGGCACAATGAGCAGTTCTTC
>TRBJ2-7|TRBV12-3/TRBV12-4|TRBD2|NA
CASSPQPGSRLAPREQYF
TGTGCCAGCAGTCCTCAACCGGGGAGCAGACTAGCCCCACGGGAGCAGTACTTC
>TRBJ2-3|TRBV20-1|TRBD2|many
CSARVQVGTSGGVPDTQYF
TGCAGTGCTAGAGTACAGGTGGGGACTAGCGGGGGAGTGCCAGATACGCAGTATTTT
>TRBJ2-1|TRBV6-2/TRBV6-3|TRBD2|many
CASKINSGSNQFF
TGTGCCAGCAAGATCAATAGCGGGTCTAATCAGTTCTTC
>TRBJ2-7|TRBV27|NA|many
CASSPRDRLYEQYF
TGTGCCAGCAGTCCGCGGGACAGACTCTACGAGCAGTACTTC
>TRBJ2-7|TRBV29-1|TRBD1|NA
CSATDRGREQYF
TGCAGTGCGACCGACAGGGGGCGCGAGCAGTACTTC
>TRBJ2-7|TRBV6-1|NA|NA
CASKSPVGDSYEQYF
TGTGCCAGCAAAAGCCCGGTAGGGGATTCCTACGAGCAGTACTTC
>TRBJ2-2|TRBV15|TRBD2|NA
CATSRDLRQHTSGNTGELFF
TGTGCCACCAGCAGAGATTTAAGACAACATACTAGCGGGAACACCGGGGAGCTGTTTTTT
>TRBJ2-1|TRBV20-1|NA|NA
CSARVGGPYNEQFF
TGCAGTGCTAGAGTGGGTGGGCCTTACAATGAGCAGTTCTTC
>TRBJ1-4|TRBV6-5|TRBD1|NA
CASSPTGGTNGELFF
TGTGCCAGCAGCCCCACAGGGGGCACTAATGGAGAACTGTTTTTT
>TRBJ2-7|TRBV3-1|TRBD2|few
CASSHAETSGGSYEQYF
TGTGCCAGCAGCCACGCTGAAACTAGCGGGGGCTCCTACGAGCAGTACTTC
>TRBJ2-7|TRBV10-3|NA|NA
CAISGDKGTYEQYF
TGTGCCATCAGTGGGGACAAGGGGACGTACGAGCAGTACTTC
>TRBJ2-7|TRBV20-1|TRBD2|few
CSASRAGSRLAPREQYF
TGCAGTGCTAGTCGGGCCGGGAGCAGACTAGCCCCACGGGAGCAGTACTTC
>TRBJ2-1|TRBV9|NA|many
CASSVMAGWSNEQFF
TGTGCCAGCAGCGTAATGGCGGGTTGGTCCAATGAGCAGTTCTTC
>TRBJ2-1|TRBV9|TRBD1|few
CASSSSGTDYNEQFF
TGTGCCAGCAGCTCCTCCGGGACAGACTACAATGAGCAGTTCTTC
>TRBJ2-1|TRBV20-1|NA|NA
CSARVDDEQLF
TGCAGTGCTAGAGTCGACGATGAGCAGCTCTTC
>TRBJ2-7|TRBV13|NA|many
CASSFGGLRGEQYF
TGTGCCAGCAGCTTCGGGGGATTACGGGGGGAGCAGTACTTC
>TRBJ2-3|TRBV29-1|NA|many
CSTQGRVTSTDTQYF
TGCAGCACACAGGGACGGGTAACGAGCACAGATACGCAGTATTTT
>TRBJ2-3|TRBV11-3|NA|many
CASSFQRADTQYF
TGTGCCAGCAGCTTTCAAAGGGCAGATACGCAGTATTTT
>TRBJ1-5|TRBV5-1|NA|NA
CASSLGVASNQPQHF
TGCGCCAGCAGCTTGGGGGTCGCGAGCAATCAGCCCCAGCATTTT
>TRBJ2-5|TRBV3-1|TRBD2|NA
CASSNRMGGETQYF
TGTGCCAGCAGCAACCGAATGGGGGGGGAGACCCAGTACTTC
>TRBJ1-1|TRBV6-1|TRBD1|many
CASSEEAGGNTEAFF
TGTGCCAGCAGTGAAGAAGCAGGGGGGAACACTGAAGCTTTCTTT
>TRBJ2-1|TRBV24-1|NA|medium-sized
CATSAEGTGRDNEQFF
TGTGCCACCAGTGCTGAGGGGACCGGACGAGACAATGAGCAGTTCTTC
>TRBJ1-3|TRBV19|NA|once
CASTLDQGHGNTIYF
TGTGCCAGTACCCTAGACCAGGGACATGGAAACACCATATATTTT
>TRBJ2-7|TRBV5-6|TRBD1|NA
CASSNRGAEEQYF
TGTGCCAGCAGCAACAGGGGGGCGGAAGAGCAGTACTTC
>TRBJ2-7|TRBV6-6|TRBD1|NA
CASSVDRGLYEQYF
TGTGCCAGCAGTGTGGACAGGGGACTCTACGAGCAGTACTTC
>TRBJ2-7|TRBV19|TRBD2|NA
CASVGLAGGDEQYF
TGTGCCAGCGTAGGACTAGCGGGGGGCGACGAGCAGTACTTC
>TRBJ2-3|TRBV10-2|NA|many
CASSEIDTQYF
TGCGCCAGCAGTGAAATAGATACGCAGTATTTT
>TRBJ2-2|TRBV6-5|NA|NA
CASRGRGIIPGELFF
TGTGCCAGCAGGGGACGGGGAATTATCCCCGGGGAGCTGTTTTTT